Each of the 28 T cell receptor beta chains below was sequenced from the same sample in a study of blood T cells in healthy people across ages. A second PCR of 7 to 11 cycles used a sample-barcoded 5' primer and a J-beta primer mix. TCRdb itself ran the 5' RACE reads through MiXCR, one entry per CDR3 protein. Of more than 1,000,000 distinct CDR3 sequences in the sample, 20% to 25% were seen once. Separately, the same data were catalogued under a study of T cells of mothers and their children.

Sequenced: blood. Every receptor here comes from a girl aged 2-9 years in good health.

This clonotype was picked up a small number of times. The gene calls are TRBV15 and TRBJ2-1; D may correspond to TRBD1 or TRBD2 (7 bases each). The DNA end is a closer match to TRBJ2-5, so the J assignment may be wrong. This CDR3 is built from 20 residues. CDR1 LNHNV and CDR2 YYDKDF come from the germline V gene (reference sequence). In nucleotides, the CDR3 is TGTGCCACCAGCAGAGCGGTGGGAGGGGGGTTGGGACAGTCCCAAGAGACCCAGTACTTC. Protein product: CATSRAVGGGLGQSQETQYF.

This chain uses TRBV29-1 with TRBJ2-6; TRBD2 matches 7 bases. The V segment lost 4 bases and the J segment 0 bases; nucleotides outside the gene matches: 9. Germline V lookup: CDR1 SQVTM, CDR2 ANQGSEA. This CDR3 spans 17 amino acids. The CDR3 region has the DNA TGCAGCGTTGGGGGCGCTTGGGGGGGCTCTGGGGCCAACGTCCTGACTTTC. It yields the protein CSVGGAWGGSGANVLTF.

The chain has TRBV7-3 and TRBJ2-3, with D possibly being TRBD1 (5 bases). This CDR3 is 14 amino acids long. Trimming removed 2 bases at V and 4 bases at J, with 10 bases between. Germline-derived CDR1 and CDR2 are SGHTA and FQGTGA. CDR3 amino acids: CASSLDREADTQYF. The DNA of the CDR3 is TGTGCCAGCAGCTTAGACAGAGAGGCAGATACGCAGTATTTT.

This clonotype was counted ten times or more. The chain has TRBV5-1 and TRBJ1-4, with D hard to call. Germline-derived CDR1 and CDR2 are SGHRS and YFSETQ. This CDR3 contains 14 residues. V lost 3 bases, J lost 0 bases, and 6 bases lay in between. CDR3 amino acids: CASSSGTTNEKLFF. The CDR3, as DNA: TGCGCCAGCAGCTCCGGAACAACTAATGAAAAACTGTTTTTT.

This chain uses TRBV10-3 with TRBJ2-5; D gene unclear. There are 14 residues in the CDR3. The V end was cut by 2 bases, the J end by 5 bases, with 12 bases between. Germline CDR1 ENHRY, CDR2 SYGVKD. This CDR3 reads CAISEGPLGETQYF. The CDR3 DNA reads TGTGCCATCAGTGAGGGCCCCTTGGGCGAGACCCAGTACTTC.

This clonotype has more than one count but fewer than ten. CDR3 protein: CASSRTSLQNIQYF. For the CDR3, the DNA is TGTGCCAGCAGCCGGACTAGCCTTCAAAACATTCAGTACTTC. The gene calls are TRBV3-1 and TRBJ2-4; TRBD2 matches at 8 bases. CDR1 is LGHDT and CDR2 is YNNKEL in the germline V gene (reference sequence). This CDR3 is built from 14 residues. Trimming removed 4 bases from V and 5 bases from J; junction bases left unmatched: 4.

The chain carries TRBV4-3 and TRBJ2-7, with 9 bases that match TRBD2. The V gene's germline CDR1 is LGHNA and CDR2 YSLEER. CDR3 size: 15 residues. Trimming at V came to 1 base and at J to 2 bases, leaving 3 bases not matched to a gene. Here the CDR3 reads CASSQGSGGPYEQYF. CDR3 in DNA: TGCGCCAGCAGCCAAGGTAGCGGGGGCCCCTACGAGCAGTACTTC.

A few counts support this clonotype. The chain combines TRBV15 with TRBJ2-1; D is possibly TRBD2 (5 bases). Between the trimmed V and J ends, which lost 1 base and 5 bases, there was a span of 9 bases. Germline CDR1 reads LNHNV; CDR2 reads YYDKDF (reference sequence). This CDR3 comprises 14 residues. The DNA of the CDR3 is TGTGCCACCAGCAGAGCCCCTAGCCACAATGAGCAGTTCTTC. Its translation is CATSRAPSHNEQFF.

This chain joins TRBV7-6 and TRBJ1-5; perhaps TRBD1 as D (5 bases). The CDR3 consists of 16 residues. Germline lookup yields CDR1 SGHVS and CDR2 FNYEAQ. V gave up 1 base and J gave up 5 bases, with 15 bases separating them. CDR3 loop: CASSLVGGEADQPQHF. CDR3 coding DNA: TGTGCCAGCAGCTTAGTTGGGGGGGAGGCGGATCAGCCCCAGCATTTT.

This clonotype was found a few times. Because the CDR3 is missing its conserved closing phenylalanine or tryptophan, this is likely a read error. V usage is TRBV25-1 and J usage is TRBJ1-4; the match to TRBD1 covers 9 bases. V was pared by 7 bases and J by 8 bases, with 5 bases of the junction left unmatched. Germline V gene lookup returns CDR1 MGHDK and CDR2 SYGVNS. The CDR3 covers 13 residues. The CDR3 DNA is TGTGCCAGCACGGGACAGGGCAGCGAAAAACTGTTTCTT. Amino acids: CASTGQGSEKLFL.

The chain recombines TRBV7-6 with TRBJ2-5; 8 nucleotides agree with TRBD1. The J call is uncertain, as TRBJ2-1 better fits the DNA end. The CDR3 consists of 12 residues. From germline, CDR1 is SGHVS and CDR2 FNYEAQ. Written as DNA, the CDR3 is TGTGCCAGCAGCTGGGGAGGACAGGGTCAGTTCTTC. It encodes CASSWGGQGQFF.

This clonotype was detected many times. This chain connects TRBV7-8 to TRBJ2-7; maybe TRBD1 (5 bases). The V and J ends lost 2 bases and 6 bases respectively, with 5 bases between them. Per the germline V gene, CDR1 is SGHVS and CDR2 is FQNEAQ. The CDR3 spans 11 residues. For the CDR3, the DNA is TGTGCCAGCAGCTTACAGGGCGAGCAGTACTTC. This gives the protein CASSLQGEQYF.

V is TRBV20-1 and J is TRBJ2-1; D might be TRBD1 or TRBD2, each matching 5 bases. Germline CDR1 reads DFQATT; CDR2 reads SNEGSKA (reference sequence). This CDR3 is built from 13 residues. Trimming removed 7 bases from V and 4 bases from J, with 14 bases in between. CDR3 sequence reads: CSGAQGRYNEQFF. The CDR3 region has the DNA TGCAGTGGGGCCCAGGGACGATACAATGAGCAGTTCTTC.

The DNA for the CDR3 is TGTGCCAGCAGTTACTCGAATTTTGGCGAGCAGTACTTC. Its translation is CASSYSNFGEQYF. The chain recombines TRBV6-2 or TRBV6-3 with TRBJ2-7; D not certain. Germline-derived CDR1 and CDR2 are MNHEY and SVGEGT. This CDR3 is 13 amino acids long. V lost 0 bases and J 6 bases, leaving 9 bases between the germline ends.

This clonotype has a handful of counts. The V gene is TRBV29-1, the J gene TRBJ1-2; D is unresolved. CDR3 size: 11 residues. The germline gives CDR1 SQVTM, CDR2 ANQGSEA. The CDR3 loop reads CRASSNYGYTF. CDR3 coding DNA: TGCAGGGCCTCCTCTAACTATGGCTACACCTTC.

This clonotype showed up just a few times. The chain combines TRBV6-6 with TRBJ2-5; perhaps TRBD2 as D (6 bases). The CDR3 covers 14 residues. The V gene's germline CDR1 is MNHNY and CDR2 SVGAGI (reference sequence). The V end was cut by 0 bases, the J end by 4 bases, with 9 bases between. The CDR3 region is CASSYSGGAETQYF. The CDR3 DNA reads TGTGCCAGCAGTTACTCGGGGGGAGCAGAGACCCAGTACTTC.

This chain links TRBV6-5 with TRBJ1-1; a possible D gene is TRBD1 (6 bases). This CDR3 spans 14 amino acids. V lost 0 bases and J lost 13, with 18 bases in between. Germline lookup yields CDR1 MNHEY and CDR2 SVGAGI. This CDR3 reads CASSYSGQPPVGFF. CDR3 DNA sequence: TGTGCCAGCAGTTACTCAGGACAGCCACCCGTGGGTTTCTTT.

Only a few counts were recorded for this clonotype. J is TRBJ2-4 and V is TRBV7-9; D perhaps matches TRBD2 (5 bases). CDR1 is SEHNR, CDR2 FQNEAQ, per germline (reference sequence). CDR3 length: 14 residues. Between the trimmed V and J ends, which lost 11 bases and 0 bases, there was a span of 14 bases. The CDR3 sequence: CAGPKEVAKNIQYF. CDR3 DNA: TGTGCCGGGCCAAAGGAGGTAGCCAAAAACATTCAGTACTTC.

The chain combines TRBV10-3 with TRBJ2-7, with D hard to call. CDR1 is ENHRY, CDR2 SYGVKD, per germline. The CDR3 is 13 amino acids. V was pared by 3 bases and J by 5 bases, with 11 bases between. The CDR3 region is CAISDLVGDEQYF. Here the CDR3 DNA reads TGTGCCATCAGTGACTTGGTTGGGGACGAGCAGTACTTC.

In this sample, this clonotype turned up a few times. The CDR3 protein is CASSLVGHEAFF. The CDR3, as DNA: TGTGCCAGCAGCTTAGTGGGACATGAAGCTTTCTTT. The chain couples TRBV7-8 to TRBJ1-1, with D perhaps TRBD1 (6 bases). Germline-derived CDR1 and CDR2 are SGHVS and FQNEAQ. The CDR3 consists of 12 residues. With 1 base removed from V and 7 bases from J, the gap between germline ends came to 7 bases.

This clonotype occurred a few times. V gene TRBV29-1 combines with J gene TRBJ1-2; D not certain. Germline V gene lookup returns CDR1 SQVTM and CDR2 ANQGSEA. The CDR3 covers 12 residues. Trimming removed 3 bases from V and 6 bases from J, with 11 bases in between. The CDR3, as DNA: TGCAGCGTTGACGGGCAGATGGATGGCTACACCTTC. Its translation is CSVDGQMDGYTF.

This clonotype was seen a few times. At one boundary the junction diverges from the germline segment, which might be a read error. CDR3 in amino acids: CASRSSAEAFF. In DNA form, the CDR3 reads TGTGCCAGCAGAAGTTCCGCTGAGGCTTTCTTT. The rearrangement uses TRBV7-9 and TRBJ1-1; no definite D call. Germline V gives CDR1 SEHNR, CDR2 FQNEAQ (reference sequence). The CDR3 sequence is 11 residues long. The full variable domain, rest sourced from reference TRBV7-9 and TRBJ1-1, is DTGVSQNPRHKITKRGQNVTFRCDPISEHNRLYWYRQTLGQGPEFLTYFQNEAQLEKSRLLSDRFSAERPKGSFSTLEIQRTEQGDSAMYLCASRSSAEAFFGQGTRLTVV.

This chain links TRBV6-1 with TRBJ1-3; 8 bases map to TRBD1. The trim removed 4 bases at V and 3 bases at J, leaving 20 bases unmatched. The CDR3 runs to 20 residues. The germline V gene encodes CDR1 MNHNS and CDR2 SASEGT. The CDR3, as DNA: TGTGCCAGCAGTGGAGGACCAACCGGGACAGGAGAGATTATTGGAAACACCATATATTTT. Translation gives CASSGGPTGTGEIIGNTIYF.

Worth noting for this clonotype: The conserved phenylalanine or tryptophan is not found at the CDR3 terminus, so this likely reflects a read error. For the CDR3, the DNA is TGTGCCACCAGCAGAGATGGGTCAACAGCCACTGATGGCTACACCCTC. As protein: CATSRDGSTATDGYTL. The chain combines TRBV15 with TRBJ1-2; D remains ambiguous. The germline V and J ends were trimmed by 0 bases and 6 bases, with 17 bases remaining between them. Per the germline V gene, CDR1 is LNHNV and CDR2 is YYDKDF (reference sequence). The length of the CDR3 is 16 residues.

The rearrangement uses TRBV20-1 and TRBJ2-7, with 9 positions matching TRBD1. The CDR3 runs to 17 residues. Trimming removed 6 bases from V and 4 bases from J; junction bases left unmatched: 19. Germline loops: CDR1 DFQATT, CDR2 SNEGSKA (reference sequence). This CDR3 is CSASGTGTNRLPYEQYF. The CDR3 DNA reads as TGCAGTGCCTCCGGGACAGGGACGAACCGGCTACCTTACGAGCAGTACTTC.

This chain joins TRBV5-1 and TRBJ2-7, with D possibly being TRBD2 (5 bases). This CDR3 comprises 11 residues. Germline V gene lookup returns CDR1 SGHRS and CDR2 YFSETQ. Trimming left V 4 bases short and J 6 bases short, with 8 bases between. The CDR3 is CASSTRGEQYF. Written as DNA, the CDR3 is TGCGCCAGCAGCACTAGAGGCGAGCAGTACTTC.

This clonotype was counted many times. The CDR3, as DNA: TGTGCCAGCAGTTTTCGTGGCGATCAGCCCCAGCATTTT. Its translation: CASSFRGDQPQHF. This chain uses TRBV12-3 or TRBV12-4 with TRBJ1-5; D remains unclear. The V gene lost 3 bases and the J gene lost 5 bases, with 8 bases spanning the gap. The CDR3 totals 13 residues.

The V and J genes are TRBV20-1 and TRBJ2-7, with 9 bases matching TRBD2. The CDR3 spans 13 residues. CDR1 and CDR2 from the germline V gene are DFQATT and SNEGSKA (reference sequence). V dropped 6 bases and J dropped 3; count of bases not matched to a gene: 6. The DNA of the CDR3 is TGCAGTGCCCTGACTAGCGGAGGCTACGAGCAGTACTTC. Translated, it gives CSALTSGGYEQYF.